The 11 T cell receptor beta chains in this list originate from one sample, sequenced in a study of cytomegalovirus exposure and HLA in healthy donors. PCR primers comprised 60 Vbeta and 13 Jbeta primers. TCRdb's table, derived via immunoSEQ multiplex PCR, lists solely in-frame clones and lacks some. The sample records under 70,000 clones, around 74% being singletons. The sequenced sample was PBMCs. Receptors originate from a male donor in good health and CMV-seropositive.

This chain joins TRBV9 and TRBJ1-1, with D possibly matching TRBD1 (5 bases). The CDR3 covers 15 residues. CDR1 SGDLS and CDR2 YYNGEE come from the germline V gene. The germline V and J ends were trimmed by 0 bases and 3 bases, with 12 bases remaining between them. CDR3 sequence: CASSVGGGAYTEAFF. For the CDR3, the DNA is TGTGCCAGCAGCGTAGGGGGCGGGGCCTACACTGAAGCTTTCTTT.

CDR3 bases: TGTGCCAGCAGTCCCACACAGGGGCCTTCACCCCTCCACTTT. It yields the protein CASSPTQGPSPLHF. This sequence joins TRBV27 and TRBJ1-6; 7 positions match TRBD1. Germline V lookup: CDR1 MNHEY, CDR2 SMNVEV (reference sequence). V shed 5 bases and J 9 bases; nucleotides not matched to a gene: 7. This CDR3 has 14 amino acids.

The V call is TRBV5-6, the J call TRBJ2-2; tentative D call: TRBD1 (5 bases). The germline V gene encodes CDR1 SGHDT and CDR2 YYEEEE. There are 15 residues in the CDR3. The V end was cut by 2 bases, the J end by 0 bases, with 8 bases between. The CDR3 DNA reads as TGTGCCAGCAGCTTCCCAGGGACGAACACCGGGGAGCTGTTTTTT. Amino acid sequence: CASSFPGTNTGELFF.

In this sample, this clone turned up once. The chain recombines TRBV19 with TRBJ1-2; D gene unclear. CDR1 and CDR2 from the germline V gene are LNHDA and SQIVND (reference sequence). Trimming took off 2 bases at V and 4 bases at J, with 11 bases between the two ends. CDR3 length: 14 amino acids. CDR3 protein: CASSIIPVSYGYTF. The DNA of the CDR3 is TGTGCCAGTAGTATAATACCAGTCTCCTATGGCTACACCTTC.

The chain is built from TRBV6-6 and TRBJ1-1; the D gene is possibly TRBD1 (5 bases). The V end lost 0 bases, the J end lost 0 bases, and 8 bases lay between the germline ends. This CDR3 region has 15 residues. Looked up from germline, CDR1 is MNHNY and CDR2 is SVGAGI (reference sequence). The CDR3 DNA follows: TGTGCCAGCAGTTACTCCCGACAGCTGAACACTGAAGCTTTCTTT. Its protein product is CASSYSRQLNTEAFF.

The CDR3 loop is CASSITSGGFSSYEQYF. The DNA for the CDR3 is TGTGCCAGTAGTATAACTAGCGGGGGCTTCAGCTCCTACGAGCAGTACTTC. The gene calls are TRBV19 and TRBJ2-7; 11 positions agree with TRBD2. This CDR3 contains 17 residues. The J segment lost 0 bases and the V segment lost 2 bases, leaving 6 bases of the junction unmatched. Germline CDR1 LNHDA, CDR2 SQIVND (reference sequence).

This clone turned up a few times. The genes are TRBV4-1 and TRBJ2-1; possible D gene TRBD2, 5 bases. The CDR3 covers 15 residues. The V end lost 0 bases, the J end lost 6 bases, and 12 bases lay between the germline ends. CDR1 is MGHRA and CDR2 is YSYEKL in the germline V gene. CDR3: CASSQEQRPGNEQFF. The CDR3 DNA follows: TGCGCCAGCAGCCAAGAGCAGCGGCCGGGCAATGAGCAGTTCTTC.

This clone came up a few times. The chain recombines TRBV5-6 with TRBJ1-1; D perhaps matches TRBD1 (6 bases). Trimming removed 5 bases from V and 1 base from J, with 12 bases in between. CDR3 length: 14 amino acids. Germline CDR1 reads SGHDT; CDR2 reads YYEEEE. Here the CDR3 reads CASSLGQKNTEAFF. The CDR3 nucleotides are TGTGCCAGCAGTCTAGGACAGAAGAACACTGAAGCTTTCTTT.

In its sample, this clone was seen a few times. The chain uses TRBV5-3 and TRBJ2-1; 7 bases line up with TRBD1. TRBV5-3 is identified as an open reading frame with a role that is uncertain. The CDR3 is made up of 13 amino acids. The V and J ends lost 7 bases and 9 bases, in that order; junction bases with no gene match: 10. The CDR3 loop is CARPPTGLGEQFF. For the CDR3, the DNA is TGTGCCAGACCCCCGACAGGGTTGGGTGAGCAGTTCTTC.

V and J are TRBV5-1 and TRBJ2-5; 10 bases are a match to TRBD1. Germline CDR1 and CDR2: SGHRS and YFSETQ. The J segment lost 0 bases and the V segment lost 0 bases, leaving 2 bases of the junction unmatched. There are 16 residues in the CDR3. CDR3 sequence (DNA): TGCGCCAGCAGCTTGGGGACAGGGGGAAACCAAGAGACCCAGTACTTC. Translated, it gives CASSLGTGGNQETQYF.

In its sample, this clone was seen a few times. This chain links TRBV2 with TRBJ2-1; 10 positions agree with TRBD2. Looked up from germline, CDR1 is SNHLY and CDR2 is FYNNEI. After removal of 10 bases from V and 8 bases from J, the junction contained 8 bases not matched to a gene. The CDR3 covers 13 residues. CDR3 DNA: TGTGCCATAGCGGGGGGCGATGTCCATGAGCAGTTCTTC. Translated: CAIAGGDVHEQFF.